What follows are 10 T cell receptor beta chains derived from one specimen sequenced in a study of blood T cell repertoires in COVID-19. This table comes from immunoSEQ multiplex PCR, and its TCRdb copy is limited to in-frame clones, with some not included. Of 150,000 to 200,000 clones listed, approximately 79% are singletons. Source material: peripheral blood. All receptors come from a woman older than 75 with acute or convalescent COVID-19.

A single count supports this clone. V is TRBV9 and J is TRBJ1-3, with D perhaps TRBD1 (6 bases). The CDR3 is 16 residues long. V lost 4 bases, J lost 2 bases, and 16 bases lay in between. Looked up from germline, CDR1 is SGDLS and CDR2 is YYNGEE. The CDR3 reads CASSLSTGRPGNTIYF. In nucleotides, the CDR3 is TGTGCCAGCAGCCTTTCGACAGGACGACCTGGAAACACCATATATTTT.

V usage is TRBV6-4 and J usage is TRBJ1-5; 9 bases align to TRBD1. The germline V gene encodes CDR1 MRHNA and CDR2 SNTAGT. V trimming: 0 bases; J trimming: 7 bases; junction bases outside the gene matches: 4. CDR3 length: 15 residues. CDR3 coding DNA: TGTGCCAGCAGTGACTCCGGACAGGGGCCGCAGCCCCAGCATTTT. Translating gives CASSDSGQGPQPQHF.

The chain joins TRBV7-2 to TRBJ1-1, with D perhaps TRBD1 (5 bases). The CDR3 has 15 amino acids. CDR1 and CDR2 (germline): SGHTA, FQGNSA. V was trimmed by 5 bases and J by 1 base, leaving 14 bases between them. This CDR3 reads CASSPSSGGNTEAFF. CDR3 sequence (DNA): TGTGCCAGCAGCCCCTCGTCCGGGGGGAACACTGAAGCTTTCTTT.

The V call is TRBV24-1, the J call TRBJ2-3; D ambiguous. Germline V gene lookup returns CDR1 KGHDR and CDR2 SFDVKD. CDR3 length equals 14 residues. The V gene lost 3 bases and the J gene lost 5 bases, with 11 bases spanning the gap. CDR3 protein: CATSDPMTRDTQYF. In DNA, the CDR3 is TGTGCCACCAGTGATCCGATGACAAGAGATACGCAGTATTTT.

The genes are TRBV9 and TRBJ2-7, with 7 bases matching TRBD1. V lost 4 bases, J lost 2 bases, and 6 bases stayed unmatched. From germline, CDR1 is SGDLS and CDR2 YYNGEE. There are 14 residues in the CDR3. The CDR3 DNA is TGTGCCAGCAGCCTTGGGGACAGAGCCTACGAGCAGTACTTC. Amino acid sequence: CASSLGDRAYEQYF.

The J gene is TRBJ2-2, the V gene TRBV6-6; no clear D. Trimming pared 7 bases from V and 8 bases from J, leaving 8 bases between. Germline values: CDR1 MNHNY, CDR2 SVGAGI (reference sequence). This CDR3 region has 11 residues. CDR3 residues: CASTLPGELFF. In DNA, the CDR3 is TGTGCCAGCACCCTCCCGGGGGAGCTGTTTTTT.

This chain uses TRBV25-1 with TRBJ2-1; D uncertain. V lost 4 bases and J 6 bases, leaving 10 bases between the germline ends. Germline-derived CDR1 and CDR2 are MGHDK and SYGVNS. This CDR3 is 13 amino acids long. CDR3 loop: CASSAQASNEQFF. The DNA for the CDR3 is TGTGCCAGCAGTGCGCAAGCAAGCAATGAGCAGTTCTTC.

The V and J genes are TRBV10-3 and TRBJ2-2; 8 bases are a match to TRBD2. The CDR3 extends over 14 amino acids. The germline V gene encodes CDR1 ENHRY and CDR2 SYGVKD. Trimming cost V 6 bases and J 4 bases; bases outside gene matches: 4. CDR3 sequence reads: CAIRAGGSTGELFF. The CDR3 DNA reads TGTGCCATCAGGGCGGGAGGCTCCACCGGGGAGCTGTTTTTT.

This clone has more than one count but fewer than ten. The chain combines TRBV27 with TRBJ1-1; 12 bases match TRBD1. Trimming removed 6 bases from V and 5 bases from J; junction bases left unmatched: 13. The CDR3 contains 17 residues. Germline-derived CDR1 and CDR2 are MNHEY and SMNVEV (reference sequence). CDR3 DNA sequence: TGTGCCAGCAGACCTGGGACAGGGGGCGCCTGGGGTACTGAAGCTTTCTTT. Its protein is CASRPGTGGAWGTEAFF.

The rearrangement joins TRBV7-8 to TRBJ2-7; D not resolved. In germline, CDR1 is SGHVS, CDR2 FQNEAQ. Trimming removed 5 bases at V and 2 bases at J, with 10 bases between. The length of the CDR3 is 13 residues. CDR3 loop: CASSPGAPYEQYF. The CDR3 DNA reads as TGTGCCAGCAGCCCAGGTGCCCCCTACGAGCAGTACTTC.